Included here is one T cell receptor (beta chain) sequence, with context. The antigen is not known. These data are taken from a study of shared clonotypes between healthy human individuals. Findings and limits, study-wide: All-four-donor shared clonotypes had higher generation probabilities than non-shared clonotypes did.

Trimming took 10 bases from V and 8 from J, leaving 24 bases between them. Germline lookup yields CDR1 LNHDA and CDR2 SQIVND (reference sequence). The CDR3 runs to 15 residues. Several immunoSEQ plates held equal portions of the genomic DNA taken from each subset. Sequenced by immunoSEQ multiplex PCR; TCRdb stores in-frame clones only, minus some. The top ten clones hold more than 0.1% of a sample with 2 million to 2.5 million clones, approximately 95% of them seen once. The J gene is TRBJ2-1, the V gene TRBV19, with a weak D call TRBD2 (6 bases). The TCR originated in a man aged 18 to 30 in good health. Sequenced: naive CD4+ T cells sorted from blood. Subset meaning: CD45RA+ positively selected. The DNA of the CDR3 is TGTGCCACCCAGTATGAACGGGGGACCCTTTATGAGCAGTTCTTC. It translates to CATQYERGTLYEQFF.